The 7 T cell receptor beta chains given below trace back to one sample, sequenced in a study of blood T cell repertoires in COVID-19. The assay was immunoSEQ multiplex PCR, and TCRdb's table has in-frame clones only and misses some. This sample has over 110,000 clones, with 75% to 90% found just once. The sequenced sample was PBMCs or T cells enriched from blood (not recorded which). The receptors shown here come from a man aged 55 to 70 who had recovered from COVID-19.

The V and J genes are TRBV6-6 and TRBJ2-3; TRBD2 aligns across 14 bases. Per the germline V gene, CDR1 is MNHNY and CDR2 is SVGAGI (reference sequence). The CDR3 has 17 amino acids. V lost 5 bases and J lost 5; bases outside the gene matches: 9. The chain's CDR3 is CASSHRLAGGPRDTQYF. The CDR3 DNA sequence: TGTGCCAGCAGTCACCGACTAGCGGGAGGGCCAAGAGATACGCAGTATTTT.

V is TRBV3-1 (or the pseudogene TRBV3-2) and J is TRBJ2-7; no reliable D call. Trimming took 4 bases from V and 2 from J, leaving 21 bases between them. The CDR3 length is 17 residues. CDR1 LGHDT and CDR2 YNNKEL come from the germline V gene (reference sequence). CDR3 residues: CASSLPPWWSDTYEQYF. CDR3 DNA sequence: TGTGCCAGCAGCCTCCCCCCGTGGTGGTCCGACACCTACGAGCAGTACTTC.

The table lists this clone with a count of one. The chain links TRBV13 to TRBJ2-3; 10 bases align to TRBD2. The CDR3 loop spans 16 amino acids. Per the germline V gene, CDR1 is PRHDT and CDR2 is FYEKMQ (reference sequence). With V trimmed by 4 bases and J by 10 bases, 14 bases remained unmatched. The CDR3 protein is CASSSVAGGWVPAQYF. The DNA for the CDR3 is TGTGCCAGCAGCTCAGTAGCGGGGGGCTGGGTACCAGCGCAGTATTTT.

This chain connects TRBV5-1 to TRBJ2-3; D ambiguous. Trimming left V 4 bases short and J 2 bases short, with 11 bases between. Germline V gene sequence: CDR1 SGHRS, CDR2 YFSETQ. There are 14 residues in the CDR3. The CDR3 nucleotides read TGCGCCAGCAGCGGTTTCAGGCCCACAGATACGCAGTATTTT. This gives the protein CASSGFRPTDTQYF. Drawing the rest from reference TRBV5-1 and TRBJ2-3, the complete variable domain is KAGVTQTPRYLIKTRGQQVTLSCSPISGHRSVSWYQQTPGQGLQFLFEYFSETQRNKGNFPGRFSGRQFSNSRSEMNVSTLELGDSALYLCASSGFRPTDTQYFGPGTRLTVL.

This chain joins TRBV19 and TRBJ2-2, with 8 bases matching TRBD2. The germline CDR1 and CDR2 sequences are LNHDA and SQIVND (reference sequence). The CDR3 extends over 15 amino acids. Germline trimming cut 6 bases from V and 5 bases from J; bases unmatched to any gene: 8. CDR3 residues: CASRGVAGGTGELFF. The CDR3 DNA follows: TGTGCCAGTAGGGGTGTGGCGGGAGGTACCGGGGAGCTGTTTTTT.

The chain recombines TRBV5-1 with TRBJ1-4, with D possibly matching TRBD1 (5 bases). V lost 2 bases and J 7 bases, leaving 15 bases between the germline ends. The CDR3 totals 15 residues. The germline gives CDR1 SGHRS, CDR2 YFSETQ. In DNA, the CDR3 is TGCGCCAGCAGCTTAATCGGGGGAGGAGGTGAAAAACTGTTTTTT. Protein sequence: CASSLIGGGGEKLFF.

In DNA form, the CDR3 reads TGTGCCAGCACCTTACTAGCGGCCGGGGGGGAGCAGTTCTTC. Translated, it gives CASTLLAAGGEQFF. The rearrangement links TRBV28 to TRBJ2-1; TRBD2 matches 8 bases. Germline trimming cut 7 bases from V and 10 bases from J; bases unmatched to any gene: 12. CDR1 is MDHEN and CDR2 is SYDVKM in the germline V gene. This CDR3 is 14 amino acids long.